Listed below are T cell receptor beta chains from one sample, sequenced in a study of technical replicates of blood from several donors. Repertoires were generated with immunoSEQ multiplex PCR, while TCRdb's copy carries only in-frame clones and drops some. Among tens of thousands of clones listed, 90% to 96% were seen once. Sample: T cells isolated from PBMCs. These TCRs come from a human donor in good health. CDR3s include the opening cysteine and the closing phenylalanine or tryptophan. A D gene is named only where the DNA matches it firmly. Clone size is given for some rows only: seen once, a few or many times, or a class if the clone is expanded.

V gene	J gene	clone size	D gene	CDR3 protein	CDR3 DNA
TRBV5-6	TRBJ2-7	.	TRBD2	CATALGTSDYEQYF	TGTGCCACCGCTTTAGGAACTAGCGACTACGAGCAGTACTTC
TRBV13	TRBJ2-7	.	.	CASSSSDEQYF	TGTGCCAGCAGCTCCTCAGACGAGCAGTACTTC
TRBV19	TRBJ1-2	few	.	CASNTGQVGYTF	TGTGCCAGTAATACAGGGCAGGTGGGCTACACCTTC
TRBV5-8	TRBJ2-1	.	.	CASSADRNYNEQFF	TGTGCCAGCAGCGCCGACAGGAACTACAATGAGCAGTTCTTC
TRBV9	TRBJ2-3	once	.	CASSVAPFGAMGYTDTQYF	TGTGCCAGCAGCGTAGCCCCGTTTGGGGCCATGGGATACACAGATACGCAGTATTTT
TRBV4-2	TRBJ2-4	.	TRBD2	CASSQELILAGGVGNIQYF	TGTGCCAGCAGCCAAGAGCTGATACTAGCGGGAGGCGTCGGAAACATTCAGTACTTC
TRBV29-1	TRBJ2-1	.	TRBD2	CSVEKAGTHNEQFF	TGCAGCGTAGAAAAAGCGGGAACCCACAATGAGCAGTTCTTC
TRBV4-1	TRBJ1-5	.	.	CASSQIGSYQPQHF	TGCGCCAGCAGCCAGATAGGGAGTTATCAGCCCCAGCATTTT
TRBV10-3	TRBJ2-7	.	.	CAISETADYEQYF	TGTGCCATCAGTGAGACAGCAGACTACGAGCAGTACTTC
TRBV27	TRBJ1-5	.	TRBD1	CASSTGTGGGQPQHF	TGTGCCAGCAGTACAGGGACAGGGGGGGGACAGCCCCAGCATTTT
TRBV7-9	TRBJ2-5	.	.	CASSFFSGAFLGETQYF	TGTGCCAGCAGCTTTTTCAGCGGAGCGTTCCTGGGAGAGACCCAGTACTTC
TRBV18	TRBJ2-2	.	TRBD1	CASSTGQGSTGELFF	TGTGCCAGCTCAACGGGACAGGGGAGCACCGGGGAGCTGTTTTTT
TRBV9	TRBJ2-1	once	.	CASSEGPGLLYNEQFF	TGTGCCAGCAGCGAAGGCCCGGGACTTCTCTACAATGAGCAGTTCTTC
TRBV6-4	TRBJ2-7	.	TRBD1	CASSDSDRDISAEQYF	TGTGCCAGCAGTGACTCGGACAGGGACATATCTGCCGAGCAGTACTTC
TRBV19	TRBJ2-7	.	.	CASSISSSYEQYF	TGTGCCAGTAGTATATCCTCCAGCTACGAGCAGTACTTC
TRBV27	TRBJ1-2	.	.	CASSLGVGYGYTF	TGTGCCAGCAGTTTAGGAGTTGGCTATGGCTACACCTTC
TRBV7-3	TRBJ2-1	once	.	CASSMGQGRGSYNEQFF	TGTGCCAGCTCAATGGGGCAGGGAAGGGGCTCCTACAATGAGCAGTTCTTC
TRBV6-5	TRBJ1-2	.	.	CASSYGGLLTGYTF	TGTGCCAGCAGTTACGGGGGACTCTTAACTGGCTACACCTTC
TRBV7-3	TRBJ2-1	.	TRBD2	CASSLSAAGGTYNEQFF	TGTGCCAGCTCCCTCTCAGCGGCGGGAGGTACCTACAATGAGCAGTTCTTC
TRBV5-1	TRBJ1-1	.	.	CASSLNERGTEAFF	TGCGCCAGCAGCTTGAATGAGCGGGGGACTGAAGCTTTCTTT
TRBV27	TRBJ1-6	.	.	CASSLTAQAPNSPLHF	TGTGCCAGCAGTTTGACAGCCCAGGCCCCAAATTCACCCCTCCACTTT
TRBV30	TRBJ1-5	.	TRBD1	CAWSVGSTGNNQPQHF	TGTGCCTGGAGTGTAGGGTCGACAGGGAACAATCAGCCCCAGCATTTT
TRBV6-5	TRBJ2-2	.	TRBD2	CASRGTSGRTGELFF	TGTGCCAGCAGGGGGACTAGCGGGAGGACCGGGGAGCTGTTTTTT
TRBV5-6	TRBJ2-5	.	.	CASSRPRGEGRETQYF	TGTGCCAGCAGTCGCCCCAGGGGTGAGGGAAGAGAGACCCAGTACTTC
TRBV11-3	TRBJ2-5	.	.	CASSSREGETQYF	TGTGCCAGCAGCTCCAGGGAAGGAGAGACCCAGTACTTC
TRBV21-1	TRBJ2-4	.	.	CASSNSCVTTGKNIQYF	TGTGCCAGCAGCAATAGTTGCGTCACAACGGGCAAAAACATTCAGTACTTC
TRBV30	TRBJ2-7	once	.	CAWRGGNYEQYF	TGTGCCTGGAGGGGCGGGAACTACGAGCAGTACTTC
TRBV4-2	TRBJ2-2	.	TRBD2	CASSQELSGTTGELFF	TGTGCCAGCAGCCAAGAGCTCAGCGGGACCACCGGGGAGCTGTTTTTT
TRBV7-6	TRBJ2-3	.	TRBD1	CASSKLGQGGTDTQYF	TGTGCCAGCAGCAAATTAGGACAGGGTGGTACAGATACGCAGTATTTT
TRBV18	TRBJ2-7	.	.	CASSPPRMGYEQYF	TGTGCCAGCTCACCACCGAGGATGGGCTACGAGCAGTACTTC
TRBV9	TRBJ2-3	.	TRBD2	CASSGSGRGTDTQYF	TGTGCCAGCAGCGGTTCCGGGAGGGGCACAGATACGCAGTATTTT
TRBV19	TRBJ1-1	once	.	CASSIIGQGSEAFF	TGTGCCAGTAGTATTATCGGGCAGGGTTCTGAAGCTTTCTTT